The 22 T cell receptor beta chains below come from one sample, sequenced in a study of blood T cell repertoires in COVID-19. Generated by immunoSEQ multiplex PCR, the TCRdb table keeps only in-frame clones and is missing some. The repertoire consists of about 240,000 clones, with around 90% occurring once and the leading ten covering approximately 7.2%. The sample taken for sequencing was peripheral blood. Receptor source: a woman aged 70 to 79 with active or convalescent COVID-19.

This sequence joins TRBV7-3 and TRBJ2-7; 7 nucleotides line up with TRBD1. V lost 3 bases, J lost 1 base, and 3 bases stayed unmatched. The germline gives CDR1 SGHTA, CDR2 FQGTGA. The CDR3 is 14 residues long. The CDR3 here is CASSLMTGSYEQYF. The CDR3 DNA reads TGTGCCAGCAGCTTGATGACAGGGTCCTACGAGCAGTACTTC.

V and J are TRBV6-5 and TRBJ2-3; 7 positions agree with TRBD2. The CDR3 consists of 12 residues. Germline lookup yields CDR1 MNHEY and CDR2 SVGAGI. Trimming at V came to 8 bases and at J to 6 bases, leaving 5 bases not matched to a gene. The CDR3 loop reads CASGRGSDTQYF. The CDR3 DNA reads TGTGCCAGCGGGCGGGGGAGCGATACGCAGTATTTT.

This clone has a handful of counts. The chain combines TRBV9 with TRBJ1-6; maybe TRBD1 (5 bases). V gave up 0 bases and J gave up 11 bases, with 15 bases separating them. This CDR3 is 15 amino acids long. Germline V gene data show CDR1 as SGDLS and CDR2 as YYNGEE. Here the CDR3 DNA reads TGTGCCAGCAGCGTAGAACTCACAGGCGAAGCACCCCTCCACTTT. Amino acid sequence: CASSVELTGEAPLHF.

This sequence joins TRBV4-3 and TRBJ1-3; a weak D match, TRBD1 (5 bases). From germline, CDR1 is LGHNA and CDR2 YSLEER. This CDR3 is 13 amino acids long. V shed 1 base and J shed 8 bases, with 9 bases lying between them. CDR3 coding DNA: TGCGCCAGCAGCCAAGCGGGGGGGGACACCATATATTTT. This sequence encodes CASSQAGGDTIYF.

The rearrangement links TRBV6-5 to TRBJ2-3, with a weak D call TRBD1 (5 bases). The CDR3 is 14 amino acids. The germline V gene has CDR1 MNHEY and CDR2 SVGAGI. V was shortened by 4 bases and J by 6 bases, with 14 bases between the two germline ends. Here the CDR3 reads CASSLIGVGDTQYF. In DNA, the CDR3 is TGTGCCAGCAGTTTAATAGGGGTGGGTGATACGCAGTATTTT.

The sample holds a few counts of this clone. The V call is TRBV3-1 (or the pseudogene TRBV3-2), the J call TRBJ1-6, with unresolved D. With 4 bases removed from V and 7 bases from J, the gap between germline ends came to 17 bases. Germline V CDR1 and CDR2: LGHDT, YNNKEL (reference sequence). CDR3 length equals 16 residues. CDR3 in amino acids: CASSLFSSTSNSPLHF. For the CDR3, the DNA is TGTGCCAGCAGCCTCTTTAGCAGCACGTCGAATTCACCCCTCCACTTT.

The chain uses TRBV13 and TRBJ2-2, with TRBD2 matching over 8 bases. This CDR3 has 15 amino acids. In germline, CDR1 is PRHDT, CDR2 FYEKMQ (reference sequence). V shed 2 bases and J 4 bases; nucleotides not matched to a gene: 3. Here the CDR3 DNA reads TGTGCCAGCAGCTTAAACGGGGGGGCCACCGGGGAGCTGTTTTTT. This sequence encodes CASSLNGGATGELFF.

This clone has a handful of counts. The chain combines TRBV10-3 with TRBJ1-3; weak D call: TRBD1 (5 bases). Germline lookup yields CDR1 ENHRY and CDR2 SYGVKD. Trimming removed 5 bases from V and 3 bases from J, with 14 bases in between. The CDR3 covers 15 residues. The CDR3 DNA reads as TGTGCCATCAGTTCCCGGACATTGGATGGAAACACCATATATTTT. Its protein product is CAISSRTLDGNTIYF.

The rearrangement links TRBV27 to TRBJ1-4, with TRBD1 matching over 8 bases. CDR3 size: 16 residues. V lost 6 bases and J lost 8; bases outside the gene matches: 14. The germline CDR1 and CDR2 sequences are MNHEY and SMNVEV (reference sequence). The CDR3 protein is CASRPGQGWGEEKLFF. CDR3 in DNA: TGTGCCAGCAGACCTGGACAGGGATGGGGAGAGGAAAAACTGTTTTTT.

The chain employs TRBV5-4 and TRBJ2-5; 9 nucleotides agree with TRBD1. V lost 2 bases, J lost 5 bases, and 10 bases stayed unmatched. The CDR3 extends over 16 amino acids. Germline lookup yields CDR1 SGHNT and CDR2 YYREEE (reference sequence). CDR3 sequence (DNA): TGTGCCAGCAGCTTTTATACAGGGGGCTTGGGGGAGACCCAGTACTTC. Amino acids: CASSFYTGGLGETQYF.

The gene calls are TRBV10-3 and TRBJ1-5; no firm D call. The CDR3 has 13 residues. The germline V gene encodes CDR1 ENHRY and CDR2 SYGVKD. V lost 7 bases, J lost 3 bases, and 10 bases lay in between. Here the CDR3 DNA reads TGTGCCATCACCGGCGGGATCAATCAGCCCCAGCATTTT. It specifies CAITGGINQPQHF.

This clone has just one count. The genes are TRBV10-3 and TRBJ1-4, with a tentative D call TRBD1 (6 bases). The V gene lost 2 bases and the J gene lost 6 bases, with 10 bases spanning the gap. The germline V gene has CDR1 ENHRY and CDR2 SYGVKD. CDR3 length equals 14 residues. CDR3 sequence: CAISEGTRDEKLFF. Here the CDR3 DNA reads TGTGCCATCAGTGAGGGGACAAGAGATGAAAAACTGTTTTTT.

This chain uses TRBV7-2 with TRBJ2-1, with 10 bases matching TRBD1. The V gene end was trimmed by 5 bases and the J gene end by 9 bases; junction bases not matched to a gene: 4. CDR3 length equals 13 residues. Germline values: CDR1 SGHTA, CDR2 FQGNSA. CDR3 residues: CASSMTGGGEQFF. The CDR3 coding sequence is TGTGCCAGCAGCATGACAGGGGGCGGTGAGCAGTTCTTC. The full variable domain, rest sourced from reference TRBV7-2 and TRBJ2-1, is GAGVSQSPSNKVTEKGKDVELRCDPISGHTALYWYRQSLGQGLEFLIYFQGNSAPDKSGLPSDRFSAERTGGSVSTLTIQRTQQEDSAVYLCASSMTGGGEQFFGPGTRLTVL.

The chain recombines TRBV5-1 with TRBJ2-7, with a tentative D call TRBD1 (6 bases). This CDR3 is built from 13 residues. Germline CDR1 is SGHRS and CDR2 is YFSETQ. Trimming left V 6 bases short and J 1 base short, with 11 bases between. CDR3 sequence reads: CASMGAGSYEQYF. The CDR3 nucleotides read TGCGCCAGCATGGGGGCTGGGTCCTACGAGCAGTACTTC.

The CDR3 coding sequence is TGCGCCAGCAGCTCGGAAACAGGGGGGCCTTACGAGCAGTACTTC. The encoded protein is CASSSETGGPYEQYF. This rearrangement joins TRBV5-1 to TRBJ2-7; 8 bases match TRBD1. J lost 4 bases, V lost 3 bases, and 9 bases had no gene match. The CDR3 has 15 residues. CDR1 is SGHRS, CDR2 YFSETQ, per germline.

In DNA, the CDR3 is TGCGCCAGCAGCTTGGGCACAGGTTCTAGCAATCAGCCCCAGCATTTT. Its protein product is CASSLGTGSSNQPQHF. The rearrangement joins TRBV5-1 to TRBJ1-5; D might be TRBD1 (5 bases). In germline, CDR1 is SGHRS, CDR2 YFSETQ. This CDR3 contains 16 residues. Trimming pared 0 bases from V and 0 bases from J, leaving 10 bases between.

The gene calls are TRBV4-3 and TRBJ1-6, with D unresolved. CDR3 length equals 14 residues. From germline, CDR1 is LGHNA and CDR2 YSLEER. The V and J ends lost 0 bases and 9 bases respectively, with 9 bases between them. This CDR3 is CASSQEWGGSPLHF. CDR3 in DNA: TGCGCCAGCAGCCAAGAGTGGGGAGGTTCACCCCTCCACTTT.

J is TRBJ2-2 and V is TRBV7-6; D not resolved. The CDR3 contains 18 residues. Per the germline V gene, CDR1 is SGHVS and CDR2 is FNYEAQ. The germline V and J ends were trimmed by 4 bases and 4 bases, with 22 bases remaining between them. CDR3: CASSSYTSGSRFTGELFF. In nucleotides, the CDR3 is TGTGCCAGCAGCTCCTATACCTCCGGGTCAAGATTCACCGGGGAGCTGTTTTTT.

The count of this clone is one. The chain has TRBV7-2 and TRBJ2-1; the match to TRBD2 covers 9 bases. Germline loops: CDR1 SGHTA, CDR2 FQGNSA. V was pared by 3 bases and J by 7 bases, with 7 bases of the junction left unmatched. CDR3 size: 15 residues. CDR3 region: CASSFFLAGRNEQFF. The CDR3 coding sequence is TGTGCCAGCAGCTTTTTTCTAGCGGGGAGGAATGAGCAGTTCTTC. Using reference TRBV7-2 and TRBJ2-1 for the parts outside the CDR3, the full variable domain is GAGVSQSPSNKVTEKGKDVELRCDPISGHTALYWYRQSLGQGLEFLIYFQGNSAPDKSGLPSDRFSAERTGGSVSTLTIQRTQQEDSAVYLCASSFFLAGRNEQFFGPGTRLTVL.

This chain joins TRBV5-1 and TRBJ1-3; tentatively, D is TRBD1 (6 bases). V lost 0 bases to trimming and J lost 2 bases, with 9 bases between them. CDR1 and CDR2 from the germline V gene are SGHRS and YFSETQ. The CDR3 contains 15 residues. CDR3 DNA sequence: TGCGCCAGCAGCTTGGAAGGGGGAACTGGAAACACCATATATTTT. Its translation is CASSLEGGTGNTIYF.

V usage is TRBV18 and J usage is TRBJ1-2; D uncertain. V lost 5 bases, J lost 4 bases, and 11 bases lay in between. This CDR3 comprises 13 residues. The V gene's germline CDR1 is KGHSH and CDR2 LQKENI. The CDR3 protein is CASSVGRAYGYTF. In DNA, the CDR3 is TGTGCCAGCTCAGTGGGCCGCGCCTATGGCTACACCTTC.

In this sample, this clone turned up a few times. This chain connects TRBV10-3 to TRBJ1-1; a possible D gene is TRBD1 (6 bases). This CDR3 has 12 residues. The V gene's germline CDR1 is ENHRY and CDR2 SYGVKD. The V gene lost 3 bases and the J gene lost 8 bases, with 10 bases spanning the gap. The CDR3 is CAISDQGTEAFF. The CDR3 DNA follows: TGTGCCATCAGTGATCAGGGGACAGAAGCTTTCTTT.